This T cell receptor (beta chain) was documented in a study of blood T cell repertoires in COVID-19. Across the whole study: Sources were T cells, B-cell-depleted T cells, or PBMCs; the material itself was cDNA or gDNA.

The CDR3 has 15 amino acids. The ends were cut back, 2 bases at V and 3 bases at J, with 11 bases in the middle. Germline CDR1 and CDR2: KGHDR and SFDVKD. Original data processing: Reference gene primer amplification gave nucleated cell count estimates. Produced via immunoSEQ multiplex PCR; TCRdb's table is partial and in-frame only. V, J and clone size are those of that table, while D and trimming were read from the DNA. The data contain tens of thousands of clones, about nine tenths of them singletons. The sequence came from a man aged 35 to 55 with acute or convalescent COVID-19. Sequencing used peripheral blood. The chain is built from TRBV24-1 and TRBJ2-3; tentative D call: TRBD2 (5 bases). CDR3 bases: TGTGCCACCAGTGATTGGGGAGACGTTACAGATACGCAGTATTTT. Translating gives CATSDWGDVTDTQYF.